Each of the 21 T cell receptor beta chains below was sequenced from the same sample in a study of tumor-infiltrating lymphocytes in primary liver carcinoma (dated by TCRdb to 2016 to 2017). Blood RNA was extracted from unsorted whole blood using TRIzol reagent, and germline DNA was obtained with the DNeasy Blood & Tissue kit. Sequencing was carried out with an Illumina HiSeq 2500. TCRbeta-specific cDNA was reverse-transcribed from 500 ng total RNA using a constant-region primer and ProtoScript II reverse transcriptase. TCRbeta libraries were built with three nested multiplex PCR rounds, a slightly modified ARM-PCR procedure. Each of the first two PCR rounds ran for around 10 cycles using multiplex TRBV1-TRBV30 forward primers together with a Cbeta reverse primer. The raw public reads went through TCRdb reprocessing: fastp at Q25, MiXCR clone calling, in-frame beta chains kept. Records with the same CDR3 protein are collapsed into one entry carrying the most frequent genes and DNA. The sample table shows a few hundred thousand distinct CDR3 sequences, and about 50% are seen once. Approximately 15% of the sample is taken by the ten largest.

The sample was peripheral blood. Receptors originate from a woman aged 25 to 39 with primary liver carcinoma and hepatitis B virus infection.

The J gene is TRBJ2-7, the V gene TRBV28; perhaps TRBD1 as D (6 bases). Germline CDR1 and CDR2: MDHEN and SYDVKM. This CDR3 is built from 14 residues. V was pared by 2 bases and J by 7 bases, with 15 bases between. The CDR3 region is CASSLGDMDWEQYF. DNA of the CDR3: TGTGCCAGCAGTTTAGGGGACATGGACTGGGAGCAGTACTTC.

This chain uses TRBV11-2 with TRBJ2-1; D unresolved. Germline-derived CDR1 and CDR2 are SGHAT and FQNNGV. This CDR3 has 16 amino acids. V was shortened by 5 bases and J by 6 bases, with 20 bases between the two germline ends. CDR3 loop: CASSLPLSAAINEQFF. The CDR3 bases are TGTGCCAGCAGCCTTCCACTGTCGGCAGCTATCAATGAGCAGTTCTTC.

The J gene is TRBJ1-1, the V gene TRBV14; TRBD1 aligns across 9 bases. Germline V CDR1 and CDR2: SGHDN, FVKESK. The CDR3 spans 12 residues. This chain's CDR3 is CTSSRGQGKAFF. In DNA form, the CDR3 reads TGTACAAGCAGCCGAGGACAGGGGAAAGCTTTCTTT. The entire variable domain, with the rest obtained from reference TRBV14 and TRBJ1-1, is as follows: EAGVTQFPSHSVIEKGQTVTLRCDPISGHDNLYWYRRVMGKEIKFLLHFVKESKQDESGMPNNRFLAERTGGTYSTLKVQPAELEDSGVYFCTSSRGQGKAFFGQGTRLTVV.

CDR3 protein: CASTPDSGLADTQYF. The CDR3 region has the DNA TGTGCCAGCACCCCGGACAGCGGCCTGGCAGATACGCAGTATTTT. V is TRBV7-9 and J is TRBJ2-3; TRBD1 is a possible D gene (6 bases). V was trimmed by 7 bases and J by 4 bases, leaving 18 bases between them. The germline CDR1 and CDR2 sequences are SEHNR and FQNEAQ (reference sequence). The CDR3 runs 15 residues. The full variable domain, rest sourced from reference TRBV7-9 and TRBJ2-3, is DTGVSQNPRHKITKRGQNVTFRCDPISEHNRLYWYRQTLGQGPEFLTYFQNEAQLEKSRLLSDRFSAERPKGSFSTLEIQRTEQGDSAMYLCASTPDSGLADTQYFGPGTRLTVL.

In its sample, this clonotype was seen once. This CDR3 reads CARKRRGDNNEQYF. The CDR3 region has the DNA TGTGCCAGAAAGAGACGGGGGGACAACAACGAGCAGTACTTC. J is TRBJ2-7 and V is TRBV6-5; D may be TRBD2 (7 bases). Germline V gives CDR1 MNHEY, CDR2 SVGAGI. The CDR3 length is 14 residues. The V and J ends lost 9 bases and 5 bases respectively, with 20 bases between them.

This clonotype was seen once. Sequence at one end of the junction differs from germline and may be a read error. The J gene is TRBJ1-1, the V gene TRBV6-5; D is unresolved. This CDR3 has 14 residues. Germline CDR1 MNHEY, CDR2 SVGAGI. CDR3 DNA sequence: TGTGCCAGCAGTTCTAGGTCTGCCATCACTAAAGCTTTCTTT. Translated, it gives CASSSRSAITKAFF.

The chain is built from TRBV5-4 and TRBJ1-6; no clear D gene. Trimming cost V 1 base and J 8 bases, with 10 bases left between them. Per the germline V gene, CDR1 is SGHNT and CDR2 is YYREEE (reference sequence). The CDR3 sequence is 14 residues long. The CDR3 DNA reads TGTGCCAGCAGCTTGTGGGTCGCGGATTCACCCCTCCACTTT. Amino acids: CASSLWVADSPLHF.

The chain has TRBV11-2 and TRBJ1-1; possible D gene TRBD1, 6 bases. CDR3 length equals 13 residues. V was trimmed by 7 bases and J by 3 bases, leaving 12 bases between them. Germline V lookup: CDR1 SGHAT, CDR2 FQNNGV. The CDR3 region is CASNEQGYTEAFF. Written as DNA, the CDR3 is TGTGCCAGCAACGAACAGGGATACACTGAAGCTTTCTTT.

The table lists this clonotype with many counts. The chain recombines TRBV5-6 with TRBJ2-1; weak D call: TRBD2 (6 bases). Germline V gene data show CDR1 as SGHDT and CDR2 as YYEEEE. The CDR3 length is 14 residues. The V gene lost 1 base and the J gene lost 12 bases, with 17 bases spanning the gap. The CDR3 DNA is TGTGCCAGCAGCTTGAGGCTAGCGACCGCCTGGCAGTTCTTC. It is translated as CASSLRLATAWQFF.

This clonotype came up once. This may be a read error, as it is one base from a much larger clone. The rearrangement joins TRBV6-2 or TRBV6-3 to TRBJ1-2; no clear D. This CDR3 contains 17 residues. Germline CDR1 is MNHEY and CDR2 is SVGEGT. V lost 11 bases to trimming and J lost 0 bases, with 25 bases between them. CDR3 residues: CAGIEPGPSGANYGYTF. CDR3 nucleotide sequence: TGTGCCGGCATCGAGCCGGGTCCTTCGGGCGCTAACTATGGCTACACCTTC.

About this clonotype itself: The junction shows a germline mismatch at one end, possibly a read error. The chain couples TRBV29-1 to TRBJ2-3; TRBD2 agrees at 8 bases. The CDR3 consists of 13 residues. The germline CDR1 and CDR2 sequences are SQVTM and ANQGSEA. The CDR3 region is CSVRLATIDTRYF. As DNA, the CDR3 is TGCAGCGTCAGACTAGCGACCATAGATACGCGGTATTTT.

About this clonotype itself: A much larger clone lies one base from this, so it may be a read error. The chain uses TRBV4-1 and TRBJ2-2, with D possibly TRBD1 on 5 matching bases. This CDR3 comprises 12 residues. Germline V gives CDR1 MGHRA, CDR2 YSYEKL. The CDR3 spells CASSQDTRELFF. CDR3 in DNA: TGCGCCAGCAGCCAGGACACCCGGGAGCTGTTTTTT.

This clonotype was seen at least ten times. The chain is built from TRBV29-1 and TRBJ2-7; TRBD1 matches 9 bases. Germline V gene lookup returns CDR1 SQVTM and CDR2 ANQGSEA. This CDR3 spans 14 amino acids. J was trimmed by 1 base and V by 5 bases; bases with no gene match: 6. CDR3 amino acids: CSVRDRDFSYEQYF. The CDR3 bases are TGCAGCGTTCGGGACAGGGATTTTTCCTACGAGCAGTACTTC.

The chain joins TRBV7-9 to TRBJ2-7; the match to TRBD2 covers 8 bases. The CDR3 is made up of 14 amino acids. The germline V gene has CDR1 SEHNR and CDR2 FQNEAQ (reference sequence). V lost 0 bases and J lost 6; bases outside the gene matches: 4. CDR3 amino acids: CASSLAAGAGEQYF. CDR3 nucleotides: TGTGCCAGCAGCTTAGCAGCGGGGGCGGGCGAGCAGTACTTC.

Concerning this clonotype itself: A read error may be the cause here, since a much bigger clone is one base away. The gene calls are TRBV29-1 and TRBJ2-3; D is unresolved. The CDR3 covers 13 residues. V lost 0 bases, J lost 8 bases, and 12 bases lay in between. Germline assignment: CDR1 SQVTM and CDR2 ANQGSEA. The CDR3, as DNA: TGCAGCGTTGAAGATCGCGGAGCAGGTACGCAGTATTTT. Translated, it gives CSVEDRGAGTQYF.

This chain uses TRBV7-9 with TRBJ1-1; no firm D call. V was trimmed by 5 bases and J by 1 base, leaving 8 bases between them. Germline CDR1 and CDR2: SEHNR and FQNEAQ (reference sequence). The CDR3 loop spans 13 amino acids. The CDR3: CASSQTANTEAFF. CDR3 DNA sequence: TGTGCCAGCAGCCAAACAGCGAACACTGAAGCTTTCTTT.

In regard to this clonotype: One end of the junction does not line up with germline, which may come from a read error. CDR3 sequence: CVSTPLGQGMNTEAFF. The CDR3 DNA is TGTGTCAGCACCCCCCTTGGACAGGGGATGAACACTGAAGCTTTCTTT. The chain employs TRBV6-2 or TRBV6-3 and TRBJ1-1, with 9 bases that match TRBD1. Germline V gene lookup returns CDR1 MNHEY and CDR2 SVGEGT. The CDR3 has 16 residues.

This clonotype came up many times. J is TRBJ2-1 and V is TRBV11-2; D gene ambiguous. Germline lookup yields CDR1 SGHAT and CDR2 FQNNGV. V lost 2 bases and J lost 6, with 8 bases in between. The CDR3 sequence is 13 residues long. The CDR3 DNA follows: TGTGCCAGCAGCTTATTGGTGGCCAATGAGCAGTTCTTC. As protein: CASSLLVANEQFF.

As to this clonotype: At one end the junction does not follow the germline gene, possibly because of a read error. The rearrangement uses TRBV4-1 and TRBJ2-1; 9 positions match TRBD2. CDR1 and CDR2 from the germline V gene are MGHRA and YSYEKL. The CDR3 extends over 16 amino acids. CDR3 residues: CAGSPLAGTPGNEQFF. CDR3 DNA sequence: TGCGCCGGCAGCCCTCTAGCGGGGACACCTGGGAATGAGCAGTTCTTC.

This clonotype occurred a few times. The chain combines TRBV5-4 with TRBJ2-7; TRBD1 agrees at 9 bases. Germline V lookup: CDR1 SGHNT, CDR2 YYREEE (reference sequence). The V gene end was trimmed by 4 bases and the J gene end by 5 bases; junction bases not matched to a gene: 4. CDR3 length equals 13 residues. In DNA, the CDR3 is TGTGCCAGCAGCAGGGACAGGGAGGACGAGCAGTACTTC. It codes for CASSRDREDEQYF.

J is TRBJ1-5 and V is TRBV28, with D hard to call. Germline V gene sequence: CDR1 MDHEN, CDR2 SYDVKM. CDR3 length: 15 amino acids. Trimming removed 3 bases at V and 7 bases at J, with 16 bases between. The CDR3 DNA reads TGTGCCAGCAGTTTGTTCCCCCACGAGAAGCAGCCCCAGCATTTT. This sequence encodes CASSLFPHEKQPQHF.